This paragraph covers one T cell receptor (beta chain) sequence. Antigen unknown. TCRdb's copy holds only in-frame clones and misses some; the assay was immunoSEQ multiplex PCR. The sample has roughly 180,000 clones; 86% are singletons. The sample is drawn from a study of cytomegalovirus exposure and HLA in healthy donors. Study-wide background: The 120 or so validation repertoires used a platform that matched the one used for the 666 first-cohort repertoires, as a later analysis reported. Study conclusions and caveats: According to the study, around 180 TCR beta chains were cytomegalovirus-associated.

The specimen was PBMCs. The sequence came from a man aged 30-40 years in good health and CMV-seropositive.

The CDR3 loop reads CAWSVLRDDQKLFF. CDR3 DNA: TGTGCCTGGAGTGTACTCAGGGATGATCAAAAACTGTTTTTT. V gene TRBV30 combines with J gene TRBJ1-4; a weak D match, TRBD1 (5 bases). The CDR3 is 14 residues long. Trimming cost V 0 bases and J 9 bases, with 14 bases left between them. Germline V gene lookup returns CDR1 GTSNPN and CDR2 SVGIG (reference sequence). The complete variable domain, with remaining parts taken from reference TRBV30 and TRBJ1-4, reads SQTIHQWPATLVQPVGSPLSLECTVEGTSNPNLYWYRQAAGRGLQLLFYSVGIGQISSEVPQNLSASRPQDRQFILSSKKLLLSDSGFYLCAWSVLRDDQKLFFGSGTQLSVL.